This T cell receptor beta chain stems from a study of T cells in Graves' hyperthyroidism and ophthalmopathy. This clonotype appeared many times. Its antigen remains unidentified. Study-level findings and limits: Model output signaled ophthalmopathy a median 6.5 months ahead of onset. Also found in blood were most expanded thyroid clonotypes above 0.001.

This CDR3 is built from 15 residues. V was clipped by 4 bases and J by 1 base, with 13 bases between them. CDR1 is MDHEN, CDR2 SYDVKM, per germline. Graves' hyperthyroidism qualified as stable when ophthalmopathy did not progress within 18 months. Each patient was aged 18 to 65 and had newly diagnosed hyperthyroidism of under 2 months' duration. It was RNA transcripts that yielded the amplified TCR beta CDR3 regions. RT-PCR in the first round (using the HTBI primer set) targeted the TCR CDR3. TCRdb called the multiplex PCR reads again in MiXCR, with one record for every CDR3 protein. Seen here are approximately 520,000 distinct CDR3 sequences, about 20% observed once, and the top ten hold approximately 25%.

This TCR was sampled from a man between 18 and 35 years old with Graves' hyperthyroidism. The material sequenced was blood. The V and J genes are TRBV28 and TRBJ2-5; possibly TRBD1 for D (5 bases). The CDR3 nucleotides read TGTGCCAGCAGTTCCTTTCAGGGTCCCCAAGAGACCCAGTACTTC. Translating it yields CASSSFQGPQETQYF.